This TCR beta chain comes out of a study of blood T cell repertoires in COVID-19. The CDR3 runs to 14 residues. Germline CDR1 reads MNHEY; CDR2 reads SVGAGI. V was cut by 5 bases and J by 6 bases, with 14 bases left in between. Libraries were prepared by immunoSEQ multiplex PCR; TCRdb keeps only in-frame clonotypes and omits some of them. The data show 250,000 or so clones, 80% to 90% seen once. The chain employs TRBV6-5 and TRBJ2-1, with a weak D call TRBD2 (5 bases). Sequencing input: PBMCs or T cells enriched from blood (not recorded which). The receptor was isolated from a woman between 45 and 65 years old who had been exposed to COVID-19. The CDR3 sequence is CASSIGLSGNEQFF. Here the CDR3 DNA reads TGTGCCAGCAGTATCGGACTGAGCGGCAATGAGCAGTTCTTC.